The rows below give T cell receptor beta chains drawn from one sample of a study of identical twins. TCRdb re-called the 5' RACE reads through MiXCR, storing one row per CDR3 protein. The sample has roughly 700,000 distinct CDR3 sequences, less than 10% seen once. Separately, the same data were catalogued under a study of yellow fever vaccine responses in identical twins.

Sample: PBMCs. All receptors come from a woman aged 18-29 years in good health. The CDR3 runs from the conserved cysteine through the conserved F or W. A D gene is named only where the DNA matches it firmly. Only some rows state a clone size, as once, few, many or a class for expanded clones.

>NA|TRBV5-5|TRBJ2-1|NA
CASSGEGGRGDEQFF
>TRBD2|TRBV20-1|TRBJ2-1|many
CSARDRLATSSYNEQFF
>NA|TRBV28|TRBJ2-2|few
CASSWARRSAGELFF
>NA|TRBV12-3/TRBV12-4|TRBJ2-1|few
CASGRRGTSYNEQFF
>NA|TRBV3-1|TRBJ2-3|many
CASSQELGITDTQYF
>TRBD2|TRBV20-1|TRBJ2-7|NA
CSASVVAGDAEQYF
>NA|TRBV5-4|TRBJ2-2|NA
CASSSGARANTGELFF
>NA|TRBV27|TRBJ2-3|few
CASMVGGRGPRDTQYF
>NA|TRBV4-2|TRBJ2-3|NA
CASGPGQRCSDTQYF
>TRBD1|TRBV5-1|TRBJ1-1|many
CASSEGQGRNTEAFF
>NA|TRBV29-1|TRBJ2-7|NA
CSVVPVRTAGTSEQYF
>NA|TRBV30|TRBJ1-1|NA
CALTGGGTEAFF
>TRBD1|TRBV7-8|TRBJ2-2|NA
CASSYTGDTGELFF
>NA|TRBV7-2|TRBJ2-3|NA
CASSFAGRSTDTQYF
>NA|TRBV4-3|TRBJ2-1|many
CASSQDLYGGPPYNEQFF
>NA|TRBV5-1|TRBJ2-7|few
CASSLVASFSYEQYF
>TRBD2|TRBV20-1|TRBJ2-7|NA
CSARDPWTSGDEQYF
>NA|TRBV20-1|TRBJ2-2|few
CSVREKDTGELFF
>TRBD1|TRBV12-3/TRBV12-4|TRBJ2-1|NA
CASSSSTGVLYNEQFF
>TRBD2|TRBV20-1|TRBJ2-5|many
CSAGTGRLAGEGETQYF
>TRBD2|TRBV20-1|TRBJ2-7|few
CSARYSGTSGVSYEQYF
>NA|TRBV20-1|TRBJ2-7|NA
CSASLQGGYEQYF
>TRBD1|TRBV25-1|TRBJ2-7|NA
CASTQDRGEQYF
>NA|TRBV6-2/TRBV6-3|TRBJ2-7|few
CASRTWVEGDEQYF
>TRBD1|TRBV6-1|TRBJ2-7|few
CASQRGTGSYEQYF
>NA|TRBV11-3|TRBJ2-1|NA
CASSSRTRSFYNEQFF
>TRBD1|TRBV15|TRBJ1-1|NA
CASTFGDRVNTEAFF
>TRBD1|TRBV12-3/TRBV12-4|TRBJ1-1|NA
CASIGTVEAFF
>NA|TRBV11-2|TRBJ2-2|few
CASSSVQGFWGLFF
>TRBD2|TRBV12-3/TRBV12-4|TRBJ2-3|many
CASSLSLREGSTGTQYF
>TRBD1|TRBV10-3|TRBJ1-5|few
CAISAQGVDQPQHF
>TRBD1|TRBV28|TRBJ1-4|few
CASIFSDRTNEKLFF
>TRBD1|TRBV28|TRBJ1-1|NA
CASSPFMTGLNTEAFF
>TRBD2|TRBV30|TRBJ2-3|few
CAWRTSGTDTQYF
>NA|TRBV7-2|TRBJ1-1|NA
CASSLAGRSGGRPNTEAFF
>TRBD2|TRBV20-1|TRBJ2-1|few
CSASRPSGRRVEQFF
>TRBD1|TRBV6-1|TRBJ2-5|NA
CASSPGFGQGTETQYF
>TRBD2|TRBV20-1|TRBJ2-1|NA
CSARKLAGASEQFF
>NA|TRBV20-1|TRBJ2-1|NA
CSARRGNEQFF
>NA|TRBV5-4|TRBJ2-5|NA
CASNEYQETQYF
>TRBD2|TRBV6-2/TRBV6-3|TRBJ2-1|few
CASIPRRTSGGGSSYNEQFF
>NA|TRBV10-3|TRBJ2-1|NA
CAIEEGRDNEQFF
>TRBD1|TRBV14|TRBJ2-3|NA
CASSRVTGGMTDTQYF
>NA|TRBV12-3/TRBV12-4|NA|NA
CASSYNWNEQYF
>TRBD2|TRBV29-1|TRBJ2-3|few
CSLWTSGSTDTQYF
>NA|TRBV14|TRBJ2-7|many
CASSQALDRMGQYF
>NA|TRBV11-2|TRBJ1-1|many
CASSLADPDTEAFF
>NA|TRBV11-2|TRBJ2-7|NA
CASSQGAPEQYF